The 2 T cell receptor beta chains below were found in one sample sequenced in a study of Tregs in tolerant kidney transplant recipients (dated by TCRdb to the late 2010s). Related donors were used in the transplants with nonmyeloablative bone marrow transplantation, and mixed chimerism was transient in the human trials. Libraries were built with the immunoSEQ multiplex PCR assay. TCRdb took this table from immuneACCESS and kept in-frame rearrangements with V and J called. Such tables lack part of the clones; where checked against another copy, unresolved V genes explain under half of the gap, and the rest is unexplained. The sample table records about 15,000 clones. Together, the top ten hold 3.5% of the sample. This specimen consisted of CD4+ T cells from blood (PBMCs), obtained 12 months after the transplant. The receptors derive from a human patient who received a combined kidney and bone marrow transplant. Some T cells may originate with the graft donor following a transplant.

Concerning this clone itself: The CDR3 end is not reached by the read, which stops 3 residues before it; the germline J gene fills it in. The gene calls are TRBV2 and TRBJ2-5, with 10 bases that match TRBD2. Unmatched junction bases numbered 11, after V lost 5 bases and J lost 5 bases. Germline CDR1 and CDR2: SNHLY and FYNNEI. CDR3 length: 16 amino acids. The CDR3 loop reads CASSRNAGTSAETQYF. CDR3 bases read: TGTGCCAGCAGTAGGAATGCCGGGACTAGCGCTGAGACC.

Concerning this clone: Coverage ceases 3 residues before the CDR3 finishes, and the germline J gene fills in the end. The chain couples TRBV20-1 to TRBJ1-1, with 8 nucleotides matching TRBD1. V trimming: 5 bases; J trimming: 5 bases; junction bases outside the gene matches: 13. The germline V gene encodes CDR1 DFQATT and CDR2 SNEGSKA (reference sequence). The CDR3 runs 15 residues. This chain's CDR3 is CSAPTRGLEKTEAFF. The covered CDR3 bases are TGCAGTGCTCCTACCAGGGGGCTAGAGAAGACTGAA.